These T cell receptor beta chains were read from a single sample in a study of blood T cell repertoires in COVID-19. This table comes from immunoSEQ multiplex PCR, and its TCRdb copy is limited to in-frame clones, with some not included. The repertoire holds 250,000 or so clones, with approximately 90% as singletons. The sample taken for sequencing was peripheral blood. These receptors originate from a man under 40 with COVID-19, enrolled during active disease. Each CDR3 is given with its conserved first and last residue. A D gene is named only where the DNA matches it firmly. Only some rows state a clone size, as once, few, many or a class for expanded clones.

TRBV21-1	TRBJ1-3	once	NA	11	TGTGCCAGCGCCCCCAAGGGGACCATATATTTT	CASAPKGTIYF
TRBV7-8	TRBJ1-5	once	TRBD1	16	TGTGCCAGCAGCGGGCGGGACAGGGGACTAAATCAGCCCCAGCATTTT	CASSGRDRGLNQPQHF
TRBV24-1	TRBJ1-5	NA	NA	11	TGTGCCACCAGTGTTAGGGGGCCCCAGCATTTT	CATSVRGPQHF
TRBV19	TRBJ1-2	NA	TRBD1	17	TGTGCCAGTAGTATGCTGGGACAGGGGGCCATAGTCTATGGCTACACCTTC	CASSMLGQGAIVYGYTF
TRBV7-7	TRBJ1-3	NA	NA	18	TGTGCCAGCAGCTTAGTGGCGCCGGGGGAGAGGTCTGGAAACACCATATATTTT	CASSLVAPGERSGNTIYF
TRBV19	TRBJ2-7	NA	NA	12	TGTGCCAGTAGTATGTCAGGGAACGAGCAGTACTTC	CASSMSGNEQYF
TRBV4-2	TRBJ2-1	NA	NA	16	TGTGCCAGCAGCCAAGAAGTTACGGGGGCCTACAATGAGCAGTTCTTC	CASSQEVTGAYNEQFF
TRBV30	TRBJ2-1	NA	NA	13	TGTGCTGGGAACAGGAGACTCCACAATGAGCAGTTCTTC	CAGNRRLHNEQFF
TRBV2	TRBJ1-6	NA	TRBD1	14	TGTGCCAGCAGCGTGGGGACAGGGAATTCACCCCTCCACTTT	CASSVGTGNSPLHF
TRBV19	TRBJ1-3	NA	NA	16	TGTGCCAGTACCGGCGGGCCTCTACTAGCTGGAAACACCATATATTTT	CASTGGPLLAGNTIYF